This passage covers 32 T cell receptor beta chains from one sample sequenced in a study of T cell responses to AZD1222 COVID-19 vaccine. Assay: immunoSEQ multiplex PCR; the TCRdb copy retains only in-frame clones and omits some. Of fewer than 120,000 clones detected, around 93% appear once; the ten largest clones hold about 3%. The sequencing here drew on peripheral blood, taken 28 days after the second AZD1222 dose. These receptors were collected from an adult who received the AZD1222 COVID-19 vaccine.

The J gene is TRBJ2-7, the V gene TRBV4-1; the match to TRBD1 covers 7 bases. The V segment lost 4 bases and the J segment 6 bases; nucleotides outside the gene matches: 0. The CDR3 length is 11 residues. Germline assignment: CDR1 MGHRA and CDR2 YSYEKL. The CDR3 DNA follows: TGCGCCAGCAGCCCAGGGGGCGAGCAGTACTTC. Protein: CASSPGGEQYF.

The CDR3 DNA is TGTGCCAGCAGCCCAACAGGGTCAACCTACGAGCAGTACTTC. Its protein product is CASSPTGSTYEQYF. The chain joins TRBV5-5 to TRBJ2-7, with D possibly matching TRBD1 (6 bases). The CDR3 length is 14 residues. The V end lost 4 bases, the J end lost 2 bases, and 13 bases lay between the germline ends. Germline CDR1 reads SGHKS; CDR2 reads YYEKEE (reference sequence).

The CDR3: CASSVLDGLNEQYF. CDR3 coding DNA: TGTGCCAGTAGTGTACTAGATGGTCTGAACGAGCAGTACTTC. The chain links TRBV19 to TRBJ2-7, with D perhaps TRBD2 (5 bases). Germline V gene data show CDR1 as LNHDA and CDR2 as SQIVND (reference sequence). The CDR3 length is 14 residues. With 5 bases removed from V and 5 bases from J, the gap between germline ends came to 16 bases. Together with reference TRBV19 and TRBJ2-7, the CDR3 gives the full variable domain: DGGITQSPKYLFRKEGQNVTLSCEQNLNHDAMYWYRQDPGQGLRLIYYSQIVNDFQKGDIAEGYSVSREKKESFPLTVTSAQKNPTAFYLCASSVLDGLNEQYFGPGTRLTVT.

The chain combines TRBV21-1 with TRBJ1-5; the DNA was not compared with TRBD1, the D call given in the table. TRBV21-1 is a listed pseudogene. The CDR3 totals 19 residues. Here the CDR3 DNA reads TGTGCCAGCAGCAAAGACACCTTCGCGGACAGGGGGCGAGGACAGCCCCAGCATTTT. It is translated as CASSKDTFADRGRGQPQHF.

The rearrangement links TRBV7-9 to TRBJ2-3, with 9 bases lining up with TRBD1. V trimming: 5 bases; J trimming: 8 bases; junction bases outside the gene matches: 14. In germline, CDR1 is SEHNR, CDR2 FQNEAQ (reference sequence). The length of the CDR3 is 16 residues. CDR3 bases: TGTGCCAGCAGCCCGGGACAGGGAAGCTCAAGTGGTACGCAGTATTTT. The encoded protein is CASSPGQGSSSGTQYF.

The rearrangement uses TRBV20-1 and TRBJ1-1, with unresolved D. The CDR3 spans 10 residues. Germline-derived CDR1 and CDR2 are DFQATT and SNEGSKA (reference sequence). V shed 5 bases and J shed 6 bases, with 7 bases lying between them. The CDR3 spells CSAFGAEAFF. The CDR3 region has the DNA TGCAGTGCTTTTGGAGCTGAAGCTTTCTTT.

The chain couples TRBV15 to TRBJ2-7; D remains unclear. Per germline, CDR1 LNHNV and CDR2 YYDKDF (reference sequence). V gave up 1 base and J gave up 5 bases, with 9 bases separating them. This CDR3 has 13 amino acids. The CDR3 DNA reads TGTGCCACCAGCAGAGGCCCAACCGACGAGCAGTACTTC. This encodes CATSRGPTDEQYF.

This chain joins TRBV10-3 and TRBJ1-3; D is unclear. Trimming pared 6 bases from V and 0 bases from J, leaving 12 bases between. The CDR3 contains 15 residues. CDR1 is ENHRY, CDR2 SYGVKD, per germline. CDR3 region: CAIRPDTSSGNTIYF. CDR3 bases: TGTGCCATCAGACCAGACACCAGCTCTGGAAACACCATATATTTT.

The CDR3 spells CASSPRLSGGARDTQYF. The CDR3 DNA reads as TGTGCCAGCAGCCCTAGACTTAGCGGGGGGGCCCGAGATACGCAGTATTTT. This chain links TRBV6-2 or TRBV6-3 with TRBJ2-3; 11 bases align to TRBD2. Trimming at V came to 6 bases and at J to 5 bases, leaving 13 bases not matched to a gene. The V gene's germline CDR1 is MNHEY and CDR2 SVGEGT. The CDR3 runs to 17 residues.

The chain uses TRBV5-4 and TRBJ2-1; 11 nucleotides match TRBD2. Germline CDR1 SGHNT, CDR2 YYREEE (reference sequence). Trimming at V came to 2 bases and at J to 6 bases, leaving 10 bases not matched to a gene. This CDR3 is 17 amino acids long. CDR3 region: CASSFRLSSGRINEQFF. DNA for the CDR3: TGTGCCAGCAGCTTTCGTTTGTCTAGCGGGAGGATCAATGAGCAGTTCTTC. The full variable domain, with the rest looked up from reference TRBV5-4 and TRBJ2-1, is ETGVTQSPTHLIKTRGQQVTLRCSSQSGHNTVSWYQQALGQGPQFIFQYYREEENGRGNFPPRFSGLQFPNYSSELNVNALELDDSALYLCASSFRLSSGRINEQFFGPGTRLTVL.

This chain connects TRBV7-9 to TRBJ1-2, with 10 bases aligning to TRBD1. Germline CDR1 SEHNR, CDR2 FQNEAQ (reference sequence). J was trimmed by 8 bases and V by 3 bases; bases with no gene match: 9. The CDR3 totals 15 residues. The CDR3: CASSFGTGDSRGYTF. Here the CDR3 DNA reads TGTGCCAGCAGCTTCGGGACAGGGGACTCGAGGGGCTACACCTTC. The whole variable domain, filled in from reference TRBV7-9 and TRBJ1-2, reads DTGVSQNPRHKITKRGQNVTFRCDPISEHNRLYWYRQTLGQGPEFLTYFQNEAQLEKSRLLSDRFSAERPKGSFSTLEIQRTEQGDSAMYLCASSFGTGDSRGYTFGSGTRLTVV.

V gene TRBV18 combines with J gene TRBJ1-1; TRBD1 is a possible D gene (5 bases). Germline-derived CDR1 and CDR2 are KGHSH and LQKENI. V lost 0 bases and J 0 bases, leaving 5 bases between the germline ends. CDR3 length: 14 amino acids. CDR3 coding DNA: TGTGCCAGCTCACCACCGGGGGTGAACACTGAAGCTTTCTTT. Translated, it gives CASSPPGVNTEAFF.

The chain couples TRBV5-1 to TRBJ2-7; TRBD1 matches 7 bases. The CDR3 length is 14 residues. With V trimmed by 4 bases and J by 3 bases, 7 bases remained unmatched. Germline CDR1 is SGHRS and CDR2 is YFSETQ. CDR3 bases: TGCGCCAGCAGCATGGGACAGATCTACTACGAGCAGTACTTC. It encodes CASSMGQIYYEQYF.

The V gene is TRBV9, the J gene TRBJ1-1; a weak D match, TRBD1 (6 bases). The CDR3 is 15 amino acids. The V gene's germline CDR1 is SGDLS and CDR2 YYNGEE. Trimming removed 3 bases at V and 0 bases at J, with 12 bases between. The CDR3 spells CASSGLTGLNTEAFF. The CDR3 DNA reads as TGTGCCAGCAGCGGACTGACAGGCCTGAACACTGAAGCTTTCTTT. The full variable domain, completed using reference TRBV9 and TRBJ1-1, is DSGVTQTPKHLITATGQRVTLRCSPRSGDLSVYWYQQSLDQGLQFLIQYYNGEERAKGNILERFSAQQFPDLHSELNLSSLELGDSALYFCASSGLTGLNTEAFFGQGTRLTVV.

This clone has only a few counts. The chain is built from TRBV19 and TRBJ1-2; D ambiguous. This CDR3 has 12 amino acids. Trimming cost V 2 bases and J 7 bases, with 8 bases left between them. Germline lookup yields CDR1 LNHDA and CDR2 SQIVND (reference sequence). The CDR3 sequence is CASSISGSGYTF. The CDR3 DNA reads as TGTGCCAGTAGTATAAGCGGGTCTGGCTACACCTTC.

This rearrangement joins TRBV27 to TRBJ1-3; D is unclear. Germline CDR1 MNHEY, CDR2 SMNVEV (reference sequence). Trimming removed 1 base from V and 0 bases from J, with 7 bases in between. CDR3 length equals 15 residues. CDR3 nucleotides: TGTGCCAGCAGTTTATACGGGAGCTCTGGAAACACCATATATTTT. This codes for CASSLYGSSGNTIYF.

This sequence joins TRBV4-1 and TRBJ1-5; D gene ambiguous. Trimming removed 4 bases at V and 5 bases at J, with 9 bases between. From germline, CDR1 is MGHRA and CDR2 YSYEKL. This CDR3 spans 13 amino acids. The CDR3 reads CASSRNRDQPQHF. The CDR3 nucleotides read TGCGCCAGCAGCCGCAACAGAGATCAGCCCCAGCATTTT.

The V call is TRBV4-2, the J call TRBJ2-7; tentative D call: TRBD1 (5 bases). CDR3 length equals 14 residues. V lost 3 bases, J lost 4 bases, and 13 bases lay in between. Germline V lookup: CDR1 LGHNA, CDR2 YNFKEQ. This CDR3 reads CASSQAGIGYEQYF. The CDR3 coding sequence is TGTGCCAGCAGCCAGGCAGGGATAGGTTACGAGCAGTACTTC.

J is TRBJ2-7 and V is TRBV6-6, with a possible D match to TRBD2 (6 bases). Germline V gives CDR1 MNHNY, CDR2 SVGAGI (reference sequence). Trimming shortened V by 7 bases and J by 2 bases, and 18 bases separated the two germline ends. This CDR3 spans 15 amino acids. The CDR3 DNA reads TGTGCCAGCATATTATCCCTGGAGGGAGCCTACGAGCAGTACTTC. Translating gives CASILSLEGAYEQYF.

This chain joins TRBV19 and TRBJ1-2, with 12 bases matching TRBD1. This CDR3 is 17 amino acids long. V lost 7 bases to trimming and J lost 5 bases; unmatched junction nucleotides: 14. Germline V CDR1 and CDR2: LNHDA, SQIVND (reference sequence). CDR3 nucleotides: TGTGCCAGTACCACACGGCCGGGACAGGGGGCAGGATATGGCTACACCTTC. Translating it yields CASTTRPGQGAGYGYTF.

The CDR3 DNA reads TGCGCCAGCAGCTTGGATCGGCCCGGGACAGTCTACCTAACCGGATCTGTGAATGAGCAGTTCTTC. Amino acids: CASSLDRPGTVYLTGSVNEQFF. The rearrangement joins TRBV5-1 to TRBJ2-1, with 7 positions matching TRBD1. The CDR3 is 22 residues long. V shed 0 bases, J shed 7 bases, and the junction held 28 bases outside the gene matches. CDR1 and CDR2 from the germline V gene are SGHRS and YFSETQ.

The chain uses TRBV7-9 and TRBJ1-6; D is unresolved. The CDR3 length is 13 residues. The germline V and J ends were trimmed by 1 base and 8 bases, with 6 bases remaining between them. From germline, CDR1 is SEHNR and CDR2 FQNEAQ (reference sequence). CDR3 nucleotides: TGTGCCAGCAGCTTAGGGTACGATTCACCCCTCCACTTT. Translation: CASSLGYDSPLHF.

This clone was picked up one time. The rearrangement links TRBV18 to TRBJ2-5; no definite D call. Germline CDR1 is KGHSH and CDR2 is LQKENI. V was clipped by 0 bases and J by 1 base, with 0 bases between them. The CDR3 is 12 amino acids. CDR3 residues: CASSPPQETQYF. In DNA, the CDR3 is TGTGCCAGCTCACCACCCCAAGAGACCCAGTACTTC. Filled out from reference TRBV18 and TRBJ2-5, the complete variable domain reads NAGVMQNPRHLVRRRGQEARLRCSPMKGHSHVYWYRQLPEEGLKFMVYLQKENIIDESGMPKERFSAEFPKEGPSILRIQQVVRGDSAAYFCASSPPQETQYFGPGTRLLVL.

The V gene is TRBV27, the J gene TRBJ1-1; 12 nucleotides agree with TRBD1. Germline trimming cut 8 bases from V and 4 bases from J; bases unmatched to any gene: 17. CDR1 is MNHEY and CDR2 is SMNVEV in the germline V gene (reference sequence). The CDR3 loop spans 18 amino acids. DNA for the CDR3: TGTGCCAGCGCCGCTCCGTCCGGGACAGGGGGCTGGGGCACTGAAGCTTTCTTT. This codes for CASAAPSGTGGWGTEAFF.

The chain employs TRBV6-5 and TRBJ2-7; D not resolved. Trimming removed 4 bases from V and 3 bases from J, with 13 bases in between. The CDR3 length is 14 residues. The germline CDR1 and CDR2 sequences are MNHEY and SVGAGI. CDR3 sequence reads: CASSLGATDYEQYF. Written as DNA, the CDR3 is TGTGCCAGCAGTTTAGGTGCCACGGACTACGAGCAGTACTTC.

The rearrangement joins TRBV3-1 (or the pseudogene TRBV3-2) to TRBJ1-1; D not resolved. This CDR3 is built from 11 residues. Per the germline V gene, CDR1 is LGHDT and CDR2 is YNNKEL (reference sequence). Trimming pared 6 bases from V and 7 bases from J, leaving 9 bases between. CDR3 in amino acids: CASRLGGEAFF. In DNA form, the CDR3 reads TGTGCCAGCAGGTTAGGCGGTGAAGCTTTCTTT.

The chain combines TRBV7-7 with TRBJ2-2, with TRBD1 identical over 9 bases. Germline assignment: CDR1 SSHAT and CDR2 FNYEAQ (reference sequence). The CDR3 is 15 amino acids. With 2 bases clipped from V and 7 bases from J, the junction kept 5 bases outside the gene matches. The CDR3 region is CASSLRDRVNGELFF. DNA of the CDR3: TGTGCCAGCAGCTTAAGGGACAGGGTTAACGGGGAGCTGTTTTTT.

The V gene is TRBV27, the J gene TRBJ1-5, with unresolved D. Germline CDR1 MNHEY, CDR2 SMNVEV (reference sequence). CDR3 length: 14 residues. V dropped 2 bases and J dropped 4 bases, with 9 bases sitting between them. The CDR3 is CASSLEGMNQPQHF. Here the CDR3 DNA reads TGTGCCAGCAGTTTAGAGGGAATGAATCAGCCCCAGCATTTT.

V usage is TRBV5-1 and J usage is TRBJ1-4; D gene uncertain. Germline V gene sequence: CDR1 SGHRS, CDR2 YFSETQ. Trimming took 2 bases from V and 5 from J, leaving 13 bases between them. The CDR3 consists of 15 residues. As DNA, the CDR3 is TGCGCCAGCAGCTTACAGACCCCTGGAAATGAAAAACTGTTTTTT. Translation: CASSLQTPGNEKLFF. The whole variable domain, remainder taken from reference TRBV5-1 and TRBJ1-4, is KAGVTQTPRYLIKTRGQQVTLSCSPISGHRSVSWYQQTPGQGLQFLFEYFSETQRNKGNFPGRFSGRQFSNSRSEMNVSTLELGDSALYLCASSLQTPGNEKLFFGSGTQLSVL.

This sequence joins TRBV28 and TRBJ1-1; TRBD1 agrees at 7 bases. There are 16 residues in the CDR3. Germline V gives CDR1 MDHEN, CDR2 SYDVKM. V dropped 6 bases and J dropped 2; count of bases not matched to a gene: 12. CDR3: CASREPPGQLNTEAFF. The CDR3 bases are TGTGCCAGCAGGGAGCCTCCGGGACAGCTTAACACTGAAGCTTTCTTT.

CDR3 region: CASSDYNEQFF. The CDR3 nucleotides are TGCGCCAGCAGTGACTACAATGAGCAGTTCTTC. The chain combines TRBV10-1 with TRBJ2-1, with D hard to call. Germline V CDR1 and CDR2: WNHNN, SYGVQD (reference sequence). The CDR3 has 11 residues. V lost 3 bases, J lost 3 bases, and 0 bases lay in between.

V usage is TRBV3-1 (or the pseudogene TRBV3-2) and J usage is TRBJ1-5, with D unclear. CDR3 length: 15 residues. Germline CDR1 and CDR2: LGHDT and YNNKEL (reference sequence). Trimming removed 1 base from V and 9 bases from J, with 16 bases in between. The CDR3 protein is CASSQGAQAGGPQHF. Here the CDR3 DNA reads TGTGCCAGCAGCCAAGGGGCGCAGGCCGGCGGGCCCCAGCATTTT.